This TCR beta chain was recorded in a study of blood T cell repertoires in COVID-19. Some clones are missing from TCRdb's copy, which holds only in-frame ones; the method was immunoSEQ multiplex PCR. The sample includes roughly 380,000 clones, approximately 80% of them seen just once. Trimming left V 3 bases short and J 3 bases short, with 6 bases between. The germline V gene has CDR1 MNHEY and CDR2 SMNVEV (reference sequence). The CDR3 loop spans 13 amino acids. This sequence originates from a human donor with acute or convalescent COVID-19. The donor label of this sample is uncertain. The rearrangement links TRBV27 to TRBJ1-5; D not certain. Sequencing was carried out using peripheral blood. The CDR3 loop reads CASSFQANQPQHF. As DNA, the CDR3 is TGTGCCAGCAGTTTCCAGGCCAATCAGCCCCAGCATTTT.